This paragraph reports one T cell receptor (beta chain). Germline CDR1 MGHRA, CDR2 YSYEKL. The CDR3 is 14 amino acids. Trimming took off 1 base at V and 5 bases at J, with 9 bases between the two ends. Alongside a J-beta primer mix, a sample-barcoded 5' primer served in a second PCR lasting roughly 6 to 12 cycles. One entry per CDR3 protein, called by TCRdb with MiXCR from the 5' RACE reads. The sample has 1.5 million to 2 million distinct CDR3 sequences, roughly 30% seen once. This sample was included in a study of blood T cells in healthy people across ages. V is TRBV4-1 and J is TRBJ1-3, with D perhaps matching TRBD1 (6 bases). Sequences were obtained from blood. The source of this sequence is a woman under 40 in good health. The CDR3 DNA sequence: TGCGCCAGCAGCCAAGGCAGGGGACGAAACACCATATATTTT. Its translation is CASSQGRGRNTIYF.